This is a list of T cell receptor beta chains from one sample in a study of blood T cell repertoires in COVID-19. Clones were sequenced by immunoSEQ multiplex PCR, and TCRdb holds only the in-frame ones, with some missing. The table shows around 72,000 clones, with approximately 92% occurring only once. The material sequenced was peripheral blood. These receptors were collected from a human donor with active COVID-19. The donor label of this sample is uncertain. The CDR3 runs from the conserved cysteine through the conserved F or W. The D gene is left open where the match is weak. Only some rows state a clone size, as once, few, many or a class for expanded clones.

D,size,V,J,DNA,CDR3
-,-,TRBV21-1,TRBJ1-1,TGTGCCAGCAGCAAAAGTGACGTAAGTGGAGGGGGCGATCCTGAAGCTTTCTTT,CASSKSDVSGGGDPEAFF
-,-,TRBV7-9,TRBJ1-2,TGTGCCAGCAGCCCAGAAAAGACAGAAAGAAGTTCCCACTATGGCTACACCTTC,CASSPEKTERSSHYGYTF
-,few,TRBV28,TRBJ1-6,TGTGCCAGCAGTTTATTTGGTTCGAGCAATAATTCACCCCTCCACTTT,CASSLFGSSNNSPLHF
TRBD2,-,TRBV13,TRBJ2-2,TGTGCCAGCAGCCACGAGGGACTAGCGAGCACCGGGGAGCTGTTTTTT,CASSHEGLASTGELFF
TRBD2,-,TRBV2,TRBJ2-5,TGTGCCAGCAGTGATGTCAGGGAGGGGACCCAGTACTTC,CASSDVREGTQYF
-,-,TRBV21-1,TRBJ2-3,TGTGCCAGCAGCAAACGCCTCCGGGACAAGGGGTTGGAACCTTCTAGCACAGATACGCAGTATTTT,CASSKRLRDKGLEPSSTDTQYF
-,-,TRBV19,TRBJ1-1,TGTGCCAGTAGTATACAGAACACTGAAGCTTTCTTT,CASSIQNTEAFF
TRBD1,once,TRBV5-6,TRBJ1-2,TGTGCCAGCAGCTCAAGGGGGCTACACTATGGCTACACCTTC,CASSSRGLHYGYTF
TRBD1,-,TRBV4-1,TRBJ2-7,TGCGCCAGCAGCAGACAGGGGAACTACGAGCAGTACTTC,CASSRQGNYEQYF
TRBD1,-,TRBV19,TRBJ2-1,TGTGCCAGTAGATTGGGGACAGGGGACCCCAATGAGCAGTTCTTC,CASRLGTGDPNEQFF
TRBD2,-,TRBV5-1,TRBJ2-3,TGCGCCAGCAGCTTTAGCGGGGTGACCACAGATACGCAGTATTTT,CASSFSGVTTDTQYF
-,-,TRBV6-6,TRBJ2-7,TGTGCCAGCAGGCGGGGACGTCTCTCCAACTACGAGCAGTACTTC,CASRRGRLSNYEQYF
TRBD1,-,TRBV27,TRBJ2-6,TGTGCCAGCAGTTACTTACGACGACCTGCCGACAGGGGGCCTGGGGCCAACGTCCTGACTTTC,CASSYLRRPADRGPGANVLTF
TRBD2,-,TRBV28,TRBJ2-3,TGTGCCAGCAGTTTAGAGGGGACTAGTCTCACAGATACGCAGTATTTT,CASSLEGTSLTDTQYF
-,once,TRBV6-2/TRBV6-3,TRBJ1-5,TGTGCCAGCAGTTCCGAGACTGTTCGAGCCCAGCATTTT,CASSSETVRAQHF
-,-,TRBV6-5,TRBJ1-3,TGTGCCACCACCGACAGGAGCTCTGGAAACACCATATATTTT,CATTDRSSGNTIYF
-,-,TRBV10-2,TRBJ1-6,TGCGCCAGCAGTCAACAGGCGGGGAATTCACCCCTCCACTTT,CASSQQAGNSPLHF
-,-,TRBV5-1,TRBJ1-5,TGCGCCAGCAGCTTGAGCGGGAGCAATCAGCCCCAGCATTTT,CASSLSGSNQPQHF
TRBD1,-,TRBV2,TRBJ1-1,TGTGCCAGTATACCGGGACAGGCGAACACTGAAGCTTTCTTT,CASIPGQANTEAFF
-,-,TRBV3-1/TRBV3-2,TRBJ2-7,TGTGCCAGCAGCCACGCCTCGTCGACCGCGGTAGAGCAGTACTTC,CASSHASSTAVEQYF
TRBD2,-,TRBV5-1,TRBJ2-1,TGCGCCAGCAGCAGCTCTGGAGCGGGAGCCTACAATGAGCAGTTCTTC,CASSSSGAGAYNEQFF
-,once,TRBV6-5,TRBJ2-2,TGTGCCAGCAGTCCAGGGGACACCGGGGAGCTGTTTTTT,CASSPGDTGELFF
TRBD1,-,TRBV9,TRBJ1-5,TGTGCCAGCAGCCAAAGTACAGGGGGCGGACAGCCCCAGCATTTT,CASSQSTGGGQPQHF
TRBD1,-,TRBV11-3,TRBJ2-7,TGTGCCAGCAGCGGGGGACAGGGGATGGGCTACGAGCAGTACTTC,CASSGGQGMGYEQYF
TRBD2,-,TRBV5-1,TRBJ2-7,TGCGCCAGCAGCTTGTCGCTAGCGGGAGACTACGAGCAGTACTTC,CASSLSLAGDYEQYF
TRBD1,-,TRBV5-1,TRBJ2-3,TGCGCCAGCAGGTCCGAGACAGGGGAGAGCACAGATACGCAGTATTTT,CASRSETGESTDTQYF
-,-,TRBV7-8,TRBJ2-2,TGTGCCAGCAGCTTAATCCTTCGCAGGTCAACCGGGGAGCTGTTTTTT,CASSLILRRSTGELFF
TRBD2,-,TRBV6-2/TRBV6-3,TRBJ2-1,TGTGCCAGCAGTGGAACCGGGACTAGCGGGAGGACGACCTACAATGAGCAGTTCTTC,CASSGTGTSGRTTYNEQFF
TRBD1,-,TRBV6-5,TRBJ2-5,TGTGCCAGCAGTCCGCGGGACAGGGGGTCGGAGACCCAGTACTTC,CASSPRDRGSETQYF
-,-,TRBV4-3,TRBJ2-4,TGCGCCAGCAGCCAAGCGGGCAGGGGAGACATTCAGTACTTC,CASSQAGRGDIQYF
TRBD1,-,TRBV3-1/TRBV3-2,TRBJ2-1,TGTGCCAGCAGCCAAGGGTGGACAGGGGGCGGAGGGGTGCAGTTCTTC,CASSQGWTGGGGVQFF
-,-,TRBV28,TRBJ1-2,TGTGCCAGCAGTTCCGGAGACGGCTACACCTTC,CASSSGDGYTF
-,once,TRBV6-5,TRBJ1-5,TGTGCCAGCAGTTACTCGGGGGGAAGCAATCAGCCCCAGCATTTT,CASSYSGGSNQPQHF
TRBD1,once,TRBV5-6,TRBJ2-6,TGTGCCAGCAGCACCGGACAGGCTGGGGCCAACGTCCTGACTTTC,CASSTGQAGANVLTF
-,-,TRBV6-2/TRBV6-3,TRBJ2-7,TGTGCCAGCAGTTACCGGGGACTGGCCTACGAGCAGTACTTC,CASSYRGLAYEQYF
-,-,TRBV6-5,TRBJ2-2,TGTGCCAGCAGTTACACGGACATGAACACCGGGGAGCTGTTTTTT,CASSYTDMNTGELFF